This T cell receptor beta chain is drawn from a study of blood T cell repertoires in COVID-19. Only in-frame clones appear in the TCRdb table, and some are missing; sequencing was by immunoSEQ multiplex PCR. The sample contains roughly 300,000 clones, roughly 79% of which appear only once. The CDR3 spans 13 residues. Germline CDR1 and CDR2: SNHLY and FYNNEI. V gave up 6 bases and J gave up 4 bases, with 10 bases separating them. This clonotype was obtained from a woman aged 60-75 years with active or convalescent COVID-19. The specimen sequenced was peripheral blood. The J gene is TRBJ1-5, the V gene TRBV2; unclear D gene. The CDR3 DNA sequence: TGTGCCAGCAGGTGGACTCCTAATCAGCCCCAGCATTTT. As protein: CASRWTPNQPQHF.